One and the same sample provided the 7 T cell receptor beta chains below, sequenced in a study of T-cell reconstitution after alpha-beta-depleted transplantation in children listed by TCRdb under 2016. Library generation was performed with PCR. Data came from an Illumina HiSeq 2500. TCR library preparation used molecular barcoding, with unique molecular identifiers applied to normalize quantification of the TCRbeta repertoire. Using fastp trimming at Q25 and MiXCR clonotype assembly, TCRdb reanalyzed the public sequencing data and kept in-frame beta chains. Entries are consolidated by CDR3 protein sequence, retaining the most common genes and DNA. The sample table holds some 220,000 distinct CDR3 sequences, of which approximately 10% were seen once. The ten largest clones add up to 5% to 7% of the sample. The input for sequencing was PBMCs from the stem cell graft donor, taken from the stem cell graft. All receptors come from a human donor who donated a stem cell graft to a child with acute lymphoblastic leukemia.

This clonotype was seen at least ten times. This sequence joins TRBV5-5 and TRBJ2-7; 7 bases match TRBD1. V lost 5 bases, J lost 3 bases, and 8 bases stayed unmatched. The germline V gene encodes CDR1 SGHKS and CDR2 YYEKEE (reference sequence). CDR3 size: 14 residues. The CDR3 DNA sequence: TGTGCCAGCAGGCCGCCGGGACAGCTCTACGAGCAGTACTTC. As protein: CASRPPGQLYEQYF. The variable domain in full, completed from reference TRBV5-5 and TRBJ2-7, reads DAGVTQSPTHLIKTRGQQVTLRCSPISGHKSVSWYQQVLGQGPQFIFQYYEKEERGRGNFPDRFSARQFPNYSSELNVNALLLGDSALYLCASRPPGQLYEQYFGPGTRLTVT.

This clonotype was picked up many times. The V and J genes are TRBV12-3 or TRBV12-4 and TRBJ1-1, with 10 bases identical to TRBD1. V shed 5 bases and J 1 base; nucleotides not matched to a gene: 13. The length of the CDR3 is 18 residues. The CDR3 is CASSLRTGGRSGNTEAFF. CDR3 nucleotides: TGTGCCAGCAGTCTCAGGACAGGGGGTCGGTCGGGGAACACTGAAGCTTTCTTT.

Ten or more counts support this clonotype. CDR3 nucleotide sequence: TGCAGCGTATCCACGGCGGGGGCCAACGTCCTGACTTTC. Encoded protein: CSVSTAGANVLTF. The chain couples TRBV29-1 to TRBJ2-6; D ambiguous. V shed 6 bases and J shed 4 bases, with 10 bases lying between them. CDR1 SQVTM and CDR2 ANQGSEA come from the germline V gene. The CDR3 runs to 13 residues.

This clonotype was counted at least ten times. This chain connects TRBV12-3 or TRBV12-4 to TRBJ2-3; 7 positions match TRBD1. The ends lost 10 bases at V and 0 bases at J; junction bases unmatched: 13. The CDR3 runs 16 residues. This chain's CDR3 is CANPDRLSSSTDTQYF. Written as DNA, the CDR3 is TGTGCCAACCCGGACAGGTTGAGTTCTAGCACAGATACGCAGTATTTT.

This clonotype was counted at least ten times. The rearrangement links TRBV5-1 to TRBJ1-1; tentatively, D is TRBD1 (5 bases). Deletions cut 5 bases from V and 0 bases from J, with 17 bases between. Germline lookup yields CDR1 SGHRS and CDR2 YFSETQ. This CDR3 has 16 amino acids. This CDR3 is CASSDSAIQMNTEAFF. The DNA of the CDR3 is TGCGCCAGCAGTGACAGCGCCATTCAAATGAACACTGAAGCTTTCTTT.

In its sample, this clonotype was seen many times. This rearrangement joins TRBV2 to TRBJ2-2; D remains unclear. This CDR3 contains 16 residues. Germline V gives CDR1 SNHLY, CDR2 FYNNEI. V dropped 6 bases and J dropped 5 bases, with 19 bases sitting between them. CDR3 residues: CASSLVVWGSTGELFF. CDR3 coding DNA: TGTGCCAGCAGCCTCGTGGTATGGGGAAGTACCGGGGAGCTGTTTTTT.

The rearrangement links TRBV6-5 to TRBJ1-2, with D possibly TRBD1 on 5 matching bases. Germline loops: CDR1 MNHEY, CDR2 SVGAGI. Deletions cut 10 bases from V and 9 bases from J, with 18 bases between. The CDR3 covers 12 residues. The CDR3 protein is CATSEGTTSYTF. CDR3 sequence (DNA): TGTGCCACCTCAGAAGGGACTACAAGCTACACCTTC.